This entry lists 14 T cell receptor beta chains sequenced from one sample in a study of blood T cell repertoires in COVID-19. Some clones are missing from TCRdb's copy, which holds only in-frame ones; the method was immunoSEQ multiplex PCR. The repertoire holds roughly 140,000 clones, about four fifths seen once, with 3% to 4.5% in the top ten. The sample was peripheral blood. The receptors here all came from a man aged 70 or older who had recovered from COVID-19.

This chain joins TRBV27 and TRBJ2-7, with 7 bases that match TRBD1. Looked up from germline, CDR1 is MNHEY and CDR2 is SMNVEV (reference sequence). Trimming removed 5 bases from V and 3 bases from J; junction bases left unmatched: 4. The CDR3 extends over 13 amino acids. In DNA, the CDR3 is TGTGCCAGCAGTCTCACAGGGGACTACGAGCAGTACTTC. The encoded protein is CASSLTGDYEQYF.

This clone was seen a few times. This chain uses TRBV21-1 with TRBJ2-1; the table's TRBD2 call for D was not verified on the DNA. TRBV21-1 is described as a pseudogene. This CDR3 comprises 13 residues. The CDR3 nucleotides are TGTGCCAGCAGCAAAGGGCGACCGGGAGAGCAGTTCTTC. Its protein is CASSKGRPGEQFF.

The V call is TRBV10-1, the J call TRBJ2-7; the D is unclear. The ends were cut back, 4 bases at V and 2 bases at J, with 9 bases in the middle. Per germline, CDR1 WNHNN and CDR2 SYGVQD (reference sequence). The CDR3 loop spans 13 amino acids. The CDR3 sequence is CASSAESTYEQYF. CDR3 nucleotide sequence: TGCGCCAGCAGTGCTGAGTCTACCTACGAGCAGTACTTC.

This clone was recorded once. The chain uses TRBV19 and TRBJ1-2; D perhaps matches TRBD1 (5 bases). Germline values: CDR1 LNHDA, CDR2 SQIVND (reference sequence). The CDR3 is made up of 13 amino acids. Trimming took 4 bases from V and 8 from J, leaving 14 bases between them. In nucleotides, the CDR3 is TGTGCCAGTAGTAGTCAGGGTCTCGACGGCTACACCTTC. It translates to CASSSQGLDGYTF.

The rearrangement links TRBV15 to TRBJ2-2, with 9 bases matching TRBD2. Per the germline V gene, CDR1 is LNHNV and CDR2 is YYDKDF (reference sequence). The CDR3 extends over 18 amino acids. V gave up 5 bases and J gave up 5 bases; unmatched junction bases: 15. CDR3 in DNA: TGTGCCACCAGCGGACTAGCGTACTGGGGGAGAGGGACCGGGGAGCTGTTTTTT. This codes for CATSGLAYWGRGTGELFF.

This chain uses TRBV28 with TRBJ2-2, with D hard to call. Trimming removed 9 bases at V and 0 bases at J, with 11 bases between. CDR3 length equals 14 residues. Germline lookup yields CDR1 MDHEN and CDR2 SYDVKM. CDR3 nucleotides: TGTGCCAGTACCCCCCTAGCGAACACCGGGGAGCTGTTTTTT. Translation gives CASTPLANTGELFF.

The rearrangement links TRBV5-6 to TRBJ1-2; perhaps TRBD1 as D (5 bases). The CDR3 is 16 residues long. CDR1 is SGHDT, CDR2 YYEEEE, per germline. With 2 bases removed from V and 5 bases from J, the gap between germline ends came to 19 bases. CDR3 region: CASSFQGGTGPYGYTF. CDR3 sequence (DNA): TGTGCCAGCAGCTTCCAGGGTGGAACTGGTCCGTATGGCTACACCTTC.

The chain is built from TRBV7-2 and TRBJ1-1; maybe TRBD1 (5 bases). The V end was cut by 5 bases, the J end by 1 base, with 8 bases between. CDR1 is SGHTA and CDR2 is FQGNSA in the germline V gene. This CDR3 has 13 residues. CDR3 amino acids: CASSPQGNTEAFF. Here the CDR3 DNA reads TGTGCCAGCAGCCCTCAGGGGAACACTGAAGCTTTCTTT.

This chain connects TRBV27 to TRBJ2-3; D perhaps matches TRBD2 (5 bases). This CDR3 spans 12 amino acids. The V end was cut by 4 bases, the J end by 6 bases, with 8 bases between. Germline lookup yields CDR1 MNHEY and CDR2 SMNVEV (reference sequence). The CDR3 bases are TGTGCCAGCAGTTGGCCGGGGGATACGCAGTATTTT. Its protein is CASSWPGDTQYF.

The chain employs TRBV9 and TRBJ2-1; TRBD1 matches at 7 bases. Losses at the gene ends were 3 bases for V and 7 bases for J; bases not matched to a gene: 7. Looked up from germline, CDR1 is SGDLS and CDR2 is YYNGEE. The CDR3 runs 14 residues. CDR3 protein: CASSETGTENEQFF. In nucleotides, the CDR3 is TGTGCCAGCAGCGAGACCGGGACAGAAAATGAGCAGTTCTTC.

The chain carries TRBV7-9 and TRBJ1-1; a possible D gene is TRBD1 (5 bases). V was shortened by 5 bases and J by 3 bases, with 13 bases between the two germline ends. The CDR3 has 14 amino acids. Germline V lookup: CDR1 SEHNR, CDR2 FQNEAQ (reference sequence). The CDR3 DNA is TGTGCCAGCAGCCCCGGCAGGGCTGACACTGAAGCTTTCTTT. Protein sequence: CASSPGRADTEAFF.

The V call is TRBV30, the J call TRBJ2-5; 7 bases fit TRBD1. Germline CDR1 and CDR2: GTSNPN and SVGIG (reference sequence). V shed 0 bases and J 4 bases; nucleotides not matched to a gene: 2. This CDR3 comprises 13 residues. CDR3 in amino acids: CAWSVRGPETQYF. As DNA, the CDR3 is TGTGCCTGGAGTGTAAGGGGGCCAGAGACCCAGTACTTC.

DNA of the CDR3: TGTGCCAGCAGCTTGGGGCATTTCCAAGAGACCCAGTACTTC. Its protein is CASSLGHFQETQYF. This chain uses TRBV5-5 with TRBJ2-5, with D unclear. V was cut by 0 bases and J by 1 base, with 7 bases left in between. The CDR3 has 14 residues. The germline V gene has CDR1 SGHKS and CDR2 YYEKEE (reference sequence).

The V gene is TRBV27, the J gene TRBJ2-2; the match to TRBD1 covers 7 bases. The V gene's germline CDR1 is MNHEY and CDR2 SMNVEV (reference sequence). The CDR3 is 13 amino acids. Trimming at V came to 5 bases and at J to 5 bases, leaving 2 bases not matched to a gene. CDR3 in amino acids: CASSHRGTGELFF. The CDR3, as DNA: TGTGCCAGCAGTCACAGGGGTACCGGGGAGCTGTTTTTT.